This T cell receptor beta chain originates from a study of monozygotic twins with inflammatory bowel disease. General observations from the study: Concordant and discordant twins showed no difference in repertoire similarity, possibly from limited power.

Addition of UMIs with a 6-nucleotide sample barcode was achieved by template switching. TCRdb reprocessed the 5' RACE reads; each CDR3 protein has one entry and no DNA is given. Here the sample table reports 400,000 to 500,000 distinct CDR3 sequences. On this clonotype itself: As yet, its antigen is unknown.

CDR3 length: 15 amino acids. Germline V gene sequence: CDR1 SEHNR, CDR2 FQNEAQ (reference sequence). Sequencing was done on a sample of blood. The TCR was taken from a human donor with ulcerative colitis or Crohn's disease, or a healthy co-twin of an affected twin (not recorded which). This chain connects TRBV7-9 to TRBJ1-5; TCRdb names TRBD1, which stays unverified in the absence of DNA. This chain's CDR3 is CASSVAGTVNQPQHF.